This is a list of T cell receptor beta chains from one sample in a study of blood T cells in healthy people across ages. TCRdb fed the 5' RACE reads into MiXCR, producing one record per CDR3 protein. Of about 640,000 distinct CDR3 sequences in the sample, roughly 43% were seen once. The sequenced sample consisted of blood. Receptor source: a man older than 75 in good health. Both conserved end residues are part of each CDR3. A D gene is named only where the DNA matches it firmly. Where a row states a size, it is once, few, many or the class of an expanded clone; other rows omit it.

J gene: TRBJ2-7; clone size: .; V gene: TRBV6-2/TRBV6-3; D gene: TRBD1; CDR3 protein: CASSQQGLYEQYF; CDR3 DNA: TGTGCCAGCAGCCAACAGGGGCTCTACGAGCAGTACTTC
J gene: TRBJ2-3; clone size: few; V gene: TRBV9; D gene: TRBD1; CDR3 protein: CASSTGQGGLTDTQYF; CDR3 DNA: TGTGCCAGCAGCACGGGACAGGGAGGGCTGACAGATACGCAGTATTTT
J gene: TRBJ1-6; clone size: .; V gene: TRBV2; D gene: .; CDR3 protein: CASRGDFNSPPHF; CDR3 DNA: TGTGCCAGCAGAGGGGACTTTAATTCACCCCCCCACTTT
J gene: TRBJ1-1; clone size: .; V gene: TRBV27; D gene: .; CDR3 protein: CASSPNRLTEAFF; CDR3 DNA: TGTGCCAGCAGTCCAAATCGGCTCACTGAAGCTTTCTTT
J gene: TRBJ2-7; clone size: few; V gene: TRBV4-2; D gene: TRBD1; CDR3 protein: CASSPTGASSYEQYF; CDR3 DNA: TGTGCCAGCAGCCCCACAGGGGCCAGCTCCTACGAGCAGTACTTC
J gene: TRBJ2-3; clone size: few; V gene: TRBV24-1; D gene: .; CDR3 protein: CATRGNSVDTQYF; CDR3 DNA: TGTGCCACCAGGGGTAACTCGGTCGATACGCAGTATTTT
J gene: TRBJ2-1; clone size: few; V gene: TRBV7-9; D gene: TRBD1; CDR3 protein: CASSLTGPYNEQFF; CDR3 DNA: TGTGCCAGCAGCCTGACAGGGCCCTACAATGAGCAGTTCTTC
J gene: TRBJ2-1; clone size: once; V gene: TRBV10-2; D gene: .; CDR3 protein: CASSEYGWGETQFF; CDR3 DNA: TGCGCCAGCAGTGAGTATGGATGGGGAGAGACCCAGTTCTTC
J gene: TRBJ1-2; clone size: many; V gene: TRBV7-9; D gene: TRBD1; CDR3 protein: CASSSGQGYYGYTF; CDR3 DNA: TGTGCCAGCAGCTCCGGACAGGGGTACTATGGCTACACCTTC
J gene: TRBJ2-1; clone size: .; V gene: TRBV4-1; D gene: .; CDR3 protein: CASSQPPTDSYSEQFF; CDR3 DNA: TGCGCCAGCAGCCAACCCCCCACAGATTCCTACAGTGAGCAGTTCTTC
J gene: TRBJ1-4; clone size: .; V gene: TRBV18; D gene: .; CDR3 protein: CASSTNSNEKLFF; CDR3 DNA: TGTGCCAGCTCAACAAACAGTAATGAAAAACTGTTTTTT
J gene: TRBJ2-7; clone size: few; V gene: TRBV20-1; D gene: TRBD2; CDR3 protein: CSARGSGRRYEQYF; CDR3 DNA: TGCAGTGCTAGAGGGAGCGGGAGAAGGTACGAGCAGTACTTC
J gene: TRBJ1-4; clone size: many; V gene: TRBV29-1; D gene: TRBD1; CDR3 protein: CSVDGDRGEGNEKLFF; CDR3 DNA: TGCAGCGTTGACGGGGACAGGGGAGAGGGTAATGAAAAACTGTTTTTT
J gene: TRBJ2-7; clone size: .; V gene: TRBV15; D gene: .; CDR3 protein: CATSSGQSSYEQYF; CDR3 DNA: TGTGCCACCAGCAGCGGACAGTCCTCCTACGAGCAGTACTTC
J gene: TRBJ2-7; clone size: few; V gene: TRBV11-2; D gene: TRBD1; CDR3 protein: CASSRDRAYSYEQYF; CDR3 DNA: TGTGCCAGCAGCCGCGACAGGGCTTACTCCTACGAGCAGTACTTC
J gene: TRBJ2-1; clone size: .; V gene: TRBV12-3/TRBV12-4; D gene: .; CDR3 protein: CASISSDNEQFF; CDR3 DNA: TGTGCCAGCATTTCGTCCGACAATGAGCAGTTCTTC
J gene: TRBJ2-2; clone size: .; V gene: TRBV12-3/TRBV12-4; D gene: TRBD2; CDR3 protein: CASSHRLAGTNTGELFF; CDR3 DNA: TGTGCCAGCAGCCATAGACTAGCGGGGACGAACACCGGGGAGCTGTTTTTT
J gene: TRBJ2-1; clone size: few; V gene: TRBV5-1; D gene: .; CDR3 protein: CASSLALQAYNEQFF; CDR3 DNA: TGCGCCAGCAGCTTGGCCCTCCAAGCATACAATGAGCAGTTCTTC
J gene: TRBJ2-7; clone size: few; V gene: TRBV12-3/TRBV12-4; D gene: .; CDR3 protein: CASSPRQTYYEQYF; CDR3 DNA: TGTGCCAGCAGTCCCCGACAGACTTACTACGAGCAGTACTTC
J gene: TRBJ1-5; clone size: .; V gene: TRBV6-2/TRBV6-3; D gene: TRBD1; CDR3 protein: CASSNPAGGNQPQHF; CDR3 DNA: TGTGCCAGCAGTAATCCGGCAGGGGGAAATCAGCCCCAGCATTTT
J gene: TRBJ2-1; clone size: .; V gene: TRBV6-6; D gene: TRBD1; CDR3 protein: CASIPATGGNEQFF; CDR3 DNA: TGTGCCAGCATCCCCGCGACAGGGGGCAATGAGCAGTTCTTC
J gene: TRBJ2-5; clone size: .; V gene: TRBV5-1; D gene: TRBD2; CDR3 protein: CASSLALAGDQETQYF; CDR3 DNA: TGCGCCAGCAGCTTGGCTCTAGCGGGGGACCAAGAGACCCAGTACTTC
J gene: TRBJ2-7; clone size: few; V gene: TRBV5-1; D gene: .; CDR3 protein: CASSWTLEVGEQYF; CDR3 DNA: TGCGCCAGCAGCTGGACACTGGAGGTAGGCGAGCAGTACTTC
J gene: TRBJ2-1; clone size: .; V gene: TRBV7-2; D gene: TRBD2; CDR3 protein: CASSLAGAGGTRVEQFF; CDR3 DNA: TGTGCCAGCAGCTTAGCGGGAGCGGGGGGTACTCGGGTTGAGCAGTTCTTC
J gene: TRBJ2-7; clone size: few; V gene: TRBV11-1; D gene: TRBD2; CDR3 protein: CASSRTSGSFNEQYF; CDR3 DNA: TGTGCCAGCAGCCGCACTAGCGGGAGCTTTAACGAGCAGTACTTC
J gene: TRBJ2-2; clone size: many; V gene: TRBV6-5; D gene: .; CDR3 protein: CASSLTIGELFF; CDR3 DNA: TGTGCCAGCAGTTTGACAATCGGGGAGCTGTTTTTT
J gene: TRBJ2-1; clone size: few; V gene: TRBV3-1; D gene: TRBD2; CDR3 protein: CASSQGPVAGNEQFF; CDR3 DNA: TGTGCCAGCAGCCAAGGTCCCGTAGCGGGGAATGAGCAGTTCTTC
J gene: TRBJ2-7; clone size: .; V gene: TRBV20-1; D gene: TRBD2; CDR3 protein: CSARDIHGRGDEQYF; CDR3 DNA: TGCAGTGCTAGAGATATTCACGGGCGGGGGGACGAGCAGTACTTC
J gene: TRBJ2-7; clone size: few; V gene: TRBV20-1; D gene: .; CDR3 protein: CSAPRGSVYEQYF; CDR3 DNA: TGCAGTGCCCCTCGGGGCTCCGTCTACGAGCAGTACTTC
J gene: TRBJ2-1; clone size: few; V gene: TRBV14; D gene: .; CDR3 protein: CASSQGSSSYNEQFF; CDR3 DNA: TGTGCCAGCAGCCAGGGGTCGAGCTCCTACAATGAGCAGTTCTTC
J gene: TRBJ2-7; clone size: .; V gene: TRBV6-2/TRBV6-3; D gene: TRBD2; CDR3 protein: CASSYPELAGGRNEQYF; CDR3 DNA: TGTGCCAGCAGTTATCCAGAACTAGCGGGTGGGAGGAATGAGCAGTACTTC
J gene: TRBJ2-7; clone size: few; V gene: TRBV11-2; D gene: .; CDR3 protein: CASSPSRVHEQYF; CDR3 DNA: TGTGCCAGCAGCCCCAGCAGGGTACACGAGCAGTACTTC
J gene: TRBJ2-1; clone size: .; V gene: TRBV28; D gene: .; CDR3 protein: CASLRQESYDEQFF; CDR3 DNA: TGTGCCAGCCTGAGACAGGAATCCTACGATGAGCAGTTCTTC
J gene: TRBJ2-2; clone size: .; V gene: TRBV6-1; D gene: .; CDR3 protein: CASRRWDRVNPSHTGELFF; CDR3 DNA: TGTGCCAGCAGACGGTGGGATAGGGTCAATCCTTCTCACACCGGGGAGCTGTTTTTT
J gene: TRBJ2-2; clone size: .; V gene: TRBV4-3; D gene: .; CDR3 protein: CASSQQYTGELFF; CDR3 DNA: TGCGCCAGCAGCCAACAATACACCGGGGAGCTGTTTTTT
J gene: TRBJ2-6; clone size: many; V gene: TRBV12-3/TRBV12-4; D gene: .; CDR3 protein: CASVKGTQSSGANVLTF; CDR3 DNA: TGTGCCAGCGTAAAAGGGACACAGAGCTCTGGGGCCAACGTCCTGACTTTC
J gene: TRBJ2-1; clone size: .; V gene: TRBV11-2; D gene: .; CDR3 protein: CASSPTSVGYDNEQFF; CDR3 DNA: TGTGCCAGCAGCCCGACTAGTGTCGGTTACGACAATGAGCAGTTCTTC
J gene: TRBJ1-2; clone size: many; V gene: TRBV27; D gene: .; CDR3 protein: CASSIAQGLGGYTF; CDR3 DNA: TGTGCCAGCAGTATAGCGCAGGGGTTGGGTGGCTACACCTTC